These 23 T cell receptor beta chains were all obtained from the same sample, sequenced in a study of cytomegalovirus exposure and HLA in healthy donors. The PCR had 60 Vbeta and 13 Jbeta primers. Libraries were prepared by immunoSEQ multiplex PCR; TCRdb keeps only in-frame clonotypes and omits some of them. The repertoire includes 110,000 to 150,000 clones, roughly 78% of them detected once, and around 2.9% sits in the top ten. Sequencing was carried out using PBMCs. These receptors came from a female donor in good health and CMV-seronegative.

The rearrangement uses TRBV30 and TRBJ1-5; no clear D. The germline CDR1 and CDR2 sequences are GTSNPN and SVGIG (reference sequence). V was pared by 3 bases and J by 2 bases, with 11 bases between. The CDR3 length is 14 residues. The CDR3 bases are TGTGCCTGGAGCGAGGGTTCCCGCAATCAGCCCCAGCATTTT. As protein: CAWSEGSRNQPQHF.

The chain combines TRBV21-1 with TRBJ2-7; TRBD1 reflects the table's D call only, with no check against the DNA. TRBV21-1 is annotated as a pseudogene. The CDR3 loop spans 15 amino acids. The CDR3, as DNA: TGTGCCAGCTCGTCGTTAAATCGGCTGGGCCCCGAGCAGTACTTC. It codes for CASSSLNRLGPEQYF.

This chain links TRBV5-1 with TRBJ2-1; TRBD2 is a possible D gene (5 bases). This CDR3 is built from 12 residues. The germline V gene has CDR1 SGHRS and CDR2 YFSETQ. Trimming shortened V by 0 bases and J by 9 bases, and 7 bases separated the two germline ends. As DNA, the CDR3 is TGCGCCAGCAGCTTGGCCGCGGGTGAGCAGTTCTTC. Amino acid sequence: CASSLAAGEQFF.

The J gene is TRBJ2-4, the V gene TRBV7-2; TRBD1 matches 9 bases. V was clipped by 5 bases and J by 8 bases; unmatched bases: 13. The germline V gene encodes CDR1 SGHTA and CDR2 FQGNSA. This CDR3 has 16 residues. CDR3 sequence (DNA): TGTGCCAGCAGCCCCCAAACAGGGGGCGCTAGGGACATTCAGTACTTC. This encodes CASSPQTGGARDIQYF. The full variable domain, in which reference TRBV7-2 and TRBJ2-4 provide the parts outside the CDR3, is GAGVSQSPSNKVTEKGKDVELRCDPISGHTALYWYRQSLGQGLEFLIYFQGNSAPDKSGLPSDRFSAERTGGSVSTLTIQRTQQEDSAVYLCASSPQTGGARDIQYFGAGTRLSVL.

The chain combines TRBV2 with TRBJ1-1; D not resolved. The length of the CDR3 is 12 residues. Trimming shortened V by 6 bases and J by 8 bases, and 13 bases separated the two germline ends. Germline V gene lookup returns CDR1 SNHLY and CDR2 FYNNEI. The DNA for the CDR3 is TGTGCCAGCAGGGAGGGCCCTTGGGAAGCTTTCTTT. This translates into CASREGPWEAFF.

Remarks on this clone: Compared with germline, one end of the junction differs, possibly owing to a read error. This chain links TRBV7-7 with TRBJ2-7, with D tentatively TRBD1 (6 bases). The CDR3 loop spans 14 amino acids. Looked up from germline, CDR1 is SSHAT and CDR2 is FNYEAQ (reference sequence). This chain's CDR3 is CASSPGARSREQYF. The CDR3 coding sequence is TGTGCTAGCAGCCCAGGGGCCCGATCTCGGGAGCAGTACTTC.

The J gene is TRBJ1-6, the V gene TRBV7-2; possible D gene TRBD1, 5 bases. Trimming cost V 6 bases and J 1 base, with 13 bases left between them. From germline, CDR1 is SGHTA and CDR2 FQGNSA. The CDR3 has 16 amino acids. The chain's CDR3 is CASSQTRQSYNSPLHF. The CDR3 DNA reads as TGTGCCAGCAGTCAGACCCGACAGTCCTATAATTCACCCCTCCACTTT.

The chain uses TRBV27 and TRBJ2-7; 9 nucleotides line up with TRBD1. This CDR3 region has 15 residues. V lost 7 bases, J lost 3 bases, and 10 bases stayed unmatched. Germline V gives CDR1 MNHEY, CDR2 SMNVEV (reference sequence). The CDR3 spells CASNNGGQGNYEQYF. The CDR3, as DNA: TGTGCCAGCAACAACGGGGGACAGGGCAACTACGAGCAGTACTTC.

This clone was counted a single time. This chain uses TRBV4-1 with TRBJ1-2; D may be TRBD1 (5 bases). The V end lost 0 bases, the J end lost 8 bases, and 13 bases lay between the germline ends. CDR3 length: 14 residues. Looked up from germline, CDR1 is MGHRA and CDR2 is YSYEKL. CDR3 sequence: CASSQELTWGGYTF. As DNA, the CDR3 is TGCGCCAGCAGCCAAGAACTTACATGGGGCGGCTACACCTTC.

The chain couples TRBV27 to TRBJ2-3; D gene unclear. Germline V lookup: CDR1 MNHEY, CDR2 SMNVEV (reference sequence). Trimming removed 3 bases from V and 6 bases from J, with 10 bases in between. The CDR3 is made up of 13 amino acids. In nucleotides, the CDR3 is TGTGCCAGCAGTTTGGTAACTACCGATACGCAGTATTTT. Its protein product is CASSLVTTDTQYF.

V gene TRBV6-1 combines with J gene TRBJ2-3, with 8 positions matching TRBD2. J was trimmed by 0 bases and V by 4 bases; bases with no gene match: 3. Germline V CDR1 and CDR2: MNHNS, SASEGT. CDR3 length equals 15 residues. CDR3 amino acids: CASSVGLGSTDTQYF. The DNA for the CDR3 is TGTGCCAGCAGTGTGGGACTAGGAAGCACAGATACGCAGTATTTT.

CDR3 nucleotide sequence: TGTGCCAGTAGCACCGCTTCTAGCGGGGCACGCGAGACCCAGTACTTC. Its protein is CASSTASSGARETQYF. The chain carries TRBV19 and TRBJ2-5, with 9 bases identical to TRBD2. The CDR3 covers 16 residues. V trimming: 6 bases; J trimming: 5 bases; junction bases outside the gene matches: 13. The germline CDR1 and CDR2 sequences are LNHDA and SQIVND (reference sequence).

This clone was recorded once. This chain connects TRBV28 to TRBJ1-2; D gene unclear. V was shortened by 3 bases and J by 8 bases, with 16 bases between the two germline ends. The CDR3 extends over 14 amino acids. Germline CDR1 and CDR2: MDHEN and SYDVKM. CDR3 residues: CASSFFSKSAGYTF. The CDR3 region has the DNA TGTGCCAGCAGTTTTTTCAGTAAAAGTGCAGGCTACACCTTC.

This chain joins TRBV7-2 and TRBJ2-5, with TRBD2 identical over 7 bases. V lost 2 bases to trimming and J lost 5 bases; unmatched junction nucleotides: 11. Looked up from germline, CDR1 is SGHTA and CDR2 is FQGNSA. The CDR3 has 16 amino acids. Here the CDR3 DNA reads TGTGCCAGCAGCTTATTAGGCGGGAGAGGATCGGAGACCCAGTACTTC. Its protein product is CASSLLGGRGSETQYF.

The count of this clone is one. The chain couples TRBV6-1 to TRBJ2-7, with 8 bases matching TRBD2. After removal of 7 bases from V and 3 bases from J, the junction contained 5 bases not matched to a gene. This CDR3 is 13 amino acids long. Germline V gene lookup returns CDR1 MNHNS and CDR2 SASEGT. The CDR3 nucleotides read TGTGCCAGCATACGGCGGGGGGACTACGAGCAGTACTTC. It translates to CASIRRGDYEQYF.

This chain joins TRBV15 and TRBJ1-1; D is unresolved. CDR1 is LNHNV and CDR2 is YYDKDF in the germline V gene (reference sequence). The CDR3 runs to 14 residues. Trimming shortened V by 0 bases and J by 1 base, and 6 bases separated the two germline ends. This CDR3 is CATSRDLKNTEAFF. In DNA form, the CDR3 reads TGTGCCACCAGCAGAGATCTAAAGAACACTGAAGCTTTCTTT.

The chain combines TRBV28 with TRBJ1-1; 9 positions match TRBD1. V lost 1 base and J lost 4; bases outside the gene matches: 7. The CDR3 runs to 16 residues. CDR1 is MDHEN and CDR2 is SYDVKM in the germline V gene. The CDR3 region has the DNA TGTGCCAGCAGTTTATATTCCGGGACAGGGAGCACTGAAGCTTTCTTT. Protein: CASSLYSGTGSTEAFF. Using reference TRBV28 and TRBJ1-1 for the parts outside the CDR3, the full variable domain is DVKVTQSSRYLVKRTGEKVFLECVQDMDHENMFWYRQDPGLGLRLIYFSYDVKMKEKGDIPEGYSVSREKKERFSLILESASTNQTSMYLCASSLYSGTGSTEAFFGQGTRLTVV.

This clone was counted between two and nine times. The chain carries TRBV15 and TRBJ2-2, with a possible D match to TRBD2 (6 bases). The germline gives CDR1 LNHNV, CDR2 YYDKDF (reference sequence). The CDR3 length is 16 residues. Deletions cut 1 base from V and 6 bases from J, with 15 bases between. The CDR3 spells CATSRVIRRAAGELFF. In DNA form, the CDR3 reads TGTGCCACCAGCAGAGTTATCAGGAGGGCGGCCGGGGAGCTGTTTTTT. Full variable domain (outside the CDR3, taken from reference TRBV15 and TRBJ2-2): DAMVIQNPRYQVTQFGKPVTLSCSQTLNHNVMYWYQQKSSQAPKLLFHYYDKDFNNEADTPDNFQSRRPNTSFCFLDIRSPGLGDTAMYLCATSRVIRRAAGELFFGEGSRLTVL.

The chain couples TRBV6-4 to TRBJ2-2; possibly TRBD1 for D (6 bases). Germline V lookup: CDR1 MRHNA, CDR2 SNTAGT. The CDR3 is 19 amino acids. The ends were cut back, 6 bases at V and 10 bases at J, with 33 bases in the middle. In DNA form, the CDR3 reads TGTGCCAGCAGCGAAAAGGGGTTTTTCCGGGACACCCTGAGAAAGGAGCTGTTTTTT. Encoded protein: CASSEKGFFRDTLRKELFF.

V and J are TRBV15 and TRBJ1-3, with 7 bases that match TRBD1. The V segment lost 5 bases and the J segment 1 base; nucleotides outside the gene matches: 2. This CDR3 contains 14 residues. CDR1 is LNHNV and CDR2 is YYDKDF in the germline V gene (reference sequence). DNA of the CDR3: TGTGCCACCAGCCCCAGGGGGTCTGGAAACACCATATATTTT. Its translation: CATSPRGSGNTIYF.

The chain uses TRBV29-1 and TRBJ2-2; D is unclear. CDR1 is SQVTM, CDR2 ANQGSEA, per germline. With 4 bases removed from V and 1 base from J, the gap between germline ends came to 10 bases. The CDR3 runs 14 residues. CDR3 loop: CSVGASVNTGELFF. The CDR3, as DNA: TGCAGCGTTGGCGCCAGCGTGAACACCGGGGAGCTGTTTTTT.

The chain carries TRBV5-6 and TRBJ1-2; tentatively, D is TRBD1 (5 bases). The germline V gene has CDR1 SGHDT and CDR2 YYEEEE. V lost 1 base, J lost 2 bases, and 9 bases lay in between. The CDR3 totals 14 residues. The CDR3 sequence: CASSLRGRNYGYTF. In DNA, the CDR3 is TGTGCCAGCAGCTTGAGGGGAAGGAACTATGGCTACACCTTC.

The J gene is TRBJ2-7, the V gene TRBV18, with TRBD1 matching over 7 bases. The CDR3 totals 12 residues. Germline V gene lookup returns CDR1 KGHSH and CDR2 LQKENI. V shed 5 bases and J 7 bases; nucleotides not matched to a gene: 5. CDR3 sequence: CASSNDRAEQYF. CDR3 coding DNA: TGTGCCAGCTCAAACGACAGGGCAGAGCAGTACTTC. The full variable domain, with the rest looked up from reference TRBV18 and TRBJ2-7, is NAGVMQNPRHLVRRRGQEARLRCSPMKGHSHVYWYRQLPEEGLKFMVYLQKENIIDESGMPKERFSAEFPKEGPSILRIQQVVRGDSAAYFCASSNDRAEQYFGPGTRLTVT.